The 26 T cell receptor beta chains presented below share a single source sample, sequenced in a study of blood T cell repertoires in COVID-19. TCRdb's copy holds only in-frame clones and misses some; the assay was immunoSEQ multiplex PCR. Of about 86,000 clones in the sample, roughly 80% are singletons; the top ten hold 3% to 4%. The specimen sequenced was peripheral blood. These receptors were collected from a man aged 50 or older with acute or convalescent COVID-19.

The chain joins TRBV3-1 (or the pseudogene TRBV3-2) to TRBJ2-1; a weak D match, TRBD2 (6 bases). The V end was cut by 2 bases, the J end by 7 bases, with 15 bases between. CDR1 LGHDT and CDR2 YNNKEL come from the germline V gene (reference sequence). The CDR3 consists of 15 residues. The CDR3: CASSQRAGGRNEQFF. In DNA form, the CDR3 reads TGTGCCAGCAGCCAACGAGCGGGTGGCCGGAATGAGCAGTTCTTC.

The count of this clone is one. V is TRBV18 and J is TRBJ2-7; the match to TRBD2 covers 13 bases. This CDR3 comprises 15 residues. The V gene end was trimmed by 1 base and the J gene end by 3 bases; junction bases not matched to a gene: 0. CDR1 and CDR2 from the germline V gene are KGHSH and LQKENI. The CDR3 DNA reads as TGTGCCAGCTCACCACGGACTAGCGGGAGCTACGAGCAGTACTTC. Encoded protein: CASSPRTSGSYEQYF.

This clone is a singleton in its sample. The V call is TRBV7-9, the J call TRBJ1-1; the D is unclear. V gave up 8 bases and J gave up 3 bases, with 13 bases separating them. The CDR3 has 13 residues. Germline V lookup: CDR1 SEHNR, CDR2 FQNEAQ (reference sequence). The CDR3 is CASLDFPDTEAFF. The CDR3 nucleotides read TGTGCCAGCTTGGACTTCCCCGACACTGAAGCTTTCTTT.

V gene TRBV4-2 combines with J gene TRBJ1-1; D may be TRBD1 (6 bases). The CDR3 covers 15 residues. V was shortened by 1 base and J by 3 bases, with 12 bases between the two germline ends. The germline gives CDR1 LGHNA, CDR2 YNFKEQ. Here the CDR3 reads CASSQVTGRDTEAFF. The CDR3 DNA sequence: TGTGCCAGCAGCCAAGTAACAGGGAGGGACACTGAAGCTTTCTTT.

This sequence joins TRBV5-1 and TRBJ2-3; tentative D call: TRBD1 (5 bases). The V gene lost 4 bases and the J gene lost 0 bases, with 12 bases spanning the gap. Germline V gene data show CDR1 as SGHRS and CDR2 as YFSETQ. This CDR3 has 15 residues. CDR3 nucleotide sequence: TGCGCCAGCAGCGCACTCCAGGGAAGCACAGATACGCAGTATTTT. Its protein product is CASSALQGSTDTQYF. The full variable domain, completed using reference TRBV5-1 and TRBJ2-3, is KAGVTQTPRYLIKTRGQQVTLSCSPISGHRSVSWYQQTPGQGLQFLFEYFSETQRNKGNFPGRFSGRQFSNSRSEMNVSTLELGDSALYLCASSALQGSTDTQYFGPGTRLTVL.

The chain links TRBV15 to TRBJ1-4; tentative D call: TRBD1 (6 bases). Germline loops: CDR1 LNHNV, CDR2 YYDKDF (reference sequence). V was trimmed by 0 bases and J by 7 bases, leaving 15 bases between them. The CDR3 is made up of 16 amino acids. CDR3: CATSRDLGGGSEKLFF. CDR3 DNA sequence: TGTGCCACCAGCAGAGATCTGGGAGGGGGAAGTGAAAAACTGTTTTTT.

The chain combines TRBV4-1 with TRBJ2-7; D is possibly TRBD1 (5 bases). The germline V gene has CDR1 MGHRA and CDR2 YSYEKL. V gave up 2 bases and J gave up 6 bases, with 11 bases separating them. This CDR3 region has 13 residues. The CDR3 sequence: CASSQPQGFEQYF. CDR3 nucleotide sequence: TGCGCCAGCAGCCAACCCCAGGGATTCGAGCAGTACTTC.

V and J are TRBV7-2 and TRBJ2-1; TRBD2 matches 10 bases. Germline V CDR1 and CDR2: SGHTA, FQGNSA. The ends lost 1 base at V and 7 bases at J; junction bases unmatched: 4. The CDR3 is 15 amino acids. Here the CDR3 reads CASSLGTSGINEQFF. The CDR3 nucleotides read TGTGCCAGCAGCTTAGGGACTAGCGGAATAAATGAGCAGTTCTTC.

The V and J genes are TRBV7-2 and TRBJ2-7; the D is unclear. Trimming took off 1 base at V and 0 bases at J, with 10 bases between the two ends. The germline gives CDR1 SGHTA, CDR2 FQGNSA. This CDR3 contains 15 residues. CDR3 amino acids: CASSLGPFSSYEQYF. The CDR3 DNA reads TGTGCCAGCAGCTTAGGTCCGTTTAGCTCCTACGAGCAGTACTTC.

This chain connects TRBV7-2 to TRBJ2-1; TRBD2 matches at 8 bases. The CDR3 runs 18 residues. Germline V gives CDR1 SGHTA, CDR2 FQGNSA. V was pared by 5 bases and J by 0 bases, with 12 bases of the junction left unmatched. The CDR3 region has the DNA TGTGCCAGCAGCCTCCGGGAGGGTAGCGGGAACTCCTACAATGAGCAGTTCTTC. Translating gives CASSLREGSGNSYNEQFF.

This sequence joins TRBV5-1 and TRBJ1-2; 10 nucleotides match TRBD1. The CDR3 covers 15 residues. Germline-derived CDR1 and CDR2 are SGHRS and YFSETQ. The trim removed 4 bases at V and 2 bases at J, leaving 5 bases unmatched. The CDR3 region has the DNA TGCGCCAGCAGCCGGGACAGGGGCTCGAACTATGGCTACACCTTC. It codes for CASSRDRGSNYGYTF.

The chain is built from TRBV7-9 and TRBJ1-3, with TRBD1 as a possible D gene (6 bases). The CDR3 has 16 residues. The germline V gene has CDR1 SEHNR and CDR2 FQNEAQ (reference sequence). Trimming left V 2 bases short and J 1 base short, with 12 bases between. This CDR3 is CASSLSGGPSGNTIYF. Here the CDR3 DNA reads TGTGCCAGCAGCTTATCGGGGGGCCCGTCTGGAAACACCATATATTTT. The entire variable domain, with the rest obtained from reference TRBV7-9 and TRBJ1-3, is as follows: DTGVSQNPRHKITKRGQNVTFRCDPISEHNRLYWYRQTLGQGPEFLTYFQNEAQLEKSRLLSDRFSAERPKGSFSTLEIQRTEQGDSAMYLCASSLSGGPSGNTIYFGEGSWLTVV.

The chain uses TRBV6-5 and TRBJ2-7; 12 bases agree with TRBD2. The CDR3 consists of 15 residues. Germline V CDR1 and CDR2: MNHEY, SVGAGI. V was clipped by 11 bases and J by 0 bases; unmatched bases: 8. The CDR3, as DNA: TGTGCCCTACGGACTAGCGGGGTGAGCTCCTACGAGCAGTACTTC. This codes for CALRTSGVSSYEQYF.

The sample holds one count of this clone. The J gene is TRBJ1-5, the V gene TRBV19; D remains ambiguous. This CDR3 contains 14 residues. Trimming cost V 1 base and J 4 bases, with 8 bases left between them. Germline CDR1 LNHDA, CDR2 SQIVND (reference sequence). CDR3 loop: CASSIGGQNQPQHF. DNA for the CDR3: TGTGCCAGTAGTATAGGCGGCCAAAATCAGCCCCAGCATTTT.

The chain joins TRBV19 to TRBJ2-2; D is possibly TRBD1 (6 bases). CDR1 is LNHDA and CDR2 is SQIVND in the germline V gene (reference sequence). The ends were cut back, 4 bases at V and 5 bases at J, with 11 bases in the middle. The length of the CDR3 is 14 residues. CDR3 nucleotide sequence: TGTGCCAGTAGTAATACAGGGACGACCGGGGAGCTGTTTTTT. This gives the protein CASSNTGTTGELFF.

This sequence joins TRBV15 and TRBJ2-7; TRBD1 matches at 11 bases. V lost 2 bases, J lost 4 bases, and 7 bases stayed unmatched. This CDR3 region has 16 residues. CDR1 and CDR2 from the germline V gene are LNHNV and YYDKDF (reference sequence). The CDR3 region has the DNA TGTGCCACCAGCAGACCCGGGACAGGGGGTGGATACGAGCAGTACTTC. Protein: CATSRPGTGGGYEQYF.

In its sample, this clone was seen once. The chain carries TRBV28 and TRBJ1-4, with D tentatively TRBD1 (6 bases). Germline V CDR1 and CDR2: MDHEN, SYDVKM. The CDR3 is 14 amino acids. With 6 bases removed from V and 6 bases from J, the gap between germline ends came to 14 bases. CDR3 in DNA: TGTGCCAGCAGCCCGGGGGGGGCAGATGAAAAACTGTTTTTT. The encoded protein is CASSPGGADEKLFF.

This clone was recorded only once. This chain connects TRBV5-1 to TRBJ2-5; 7 bases map to TRBD2. Trimming took 0 bases from V and 2 from J; bases not matched to a gene: 4. This CDR3 spans 15 amino acids. CDR1 is SGHRS, CDR2 YFSETQ, per germline. CDR3 amino acids: CASSLEGRGQETQYF. In DNA form, the CDR3 reads TGCGCCAGCAGCTTGGAAGGGCGGGGGCAAGAGACCCAGTACTTC.

The chain couples TRBV19 to TRBJ2-5; 8 bases line up with TRBD1. The CDR3 has 15 amino acids. Per germline, CDR1 LNHDA and CDR2 SQIVND (reference sequence). V shed 3 bases, J shed 1 base, and the junction held 4 bases outside the gene matches. CDR3 residues: CASSMLQGAQETQYF. The CDR3 nucleotides are TGTGCCAGTAGTATGCTCCAGGGGGCCCAAGAGACCCAGTACTTC.

The CDR3 sequence: CASSQDLTGSGNTIYF. In DNA, the CDR3 is TGTGCCAGCAGCCAAGATCTGACAGGCTCTGGAAACACCATATATTTT. This sequence joins TRBV4-2 and TRBJ1-3, with D perhaps TRBD1 (6 bases). Trimming removed 0 bases at V and 0 bases at J, with 9 bases between. This CDR3 spans 16 amino acids. Germline V gene lookup returns CDR1 LGHNA and CDR2 YNFKEQ.

This clone came up many times. The J gene is TRBJ1-4, the V gene TRBV2, with 9 bases that match TRBD1. The CDR3 loop spans 16 amino acids. Germline V gives CDR1 SNHLY, CDR2 FYNNEI. V shed 6 bases and J 8 bases; nucleotides not matched to a gene: 13. The CDR3 here is CASSQHTGGVGEKLFF. CDR3 nucleotide sequence: TGTGCCAGCAGCCAACACACAGGGGGCGTAGGGGAAAAACTGTTTTTT.

The CDR3 bases are TGTGCCAGCAGCTTGCAACTAGCGGGAGATACCGGGGAGCTGTTTTTT. It is translated as CASSLQLAGDTGELFF. The rearrangement links TRBV5-4 to TRBJ2-2, with TRBD2 matching over 11 bases. V trimming: 1 base; J trimming: 5 bases; junction bases outside the gene matches: 4. Per the germline V gene, CDR1 is SGHNT and CDR2 is YYREEE (reference sequence). This CDR3 has 16 residues.

On this clone itself: A junction end diverges from the germline sequence, so it may reflect a read error. This chain links TRBV23-1 with TRBJ2-5; possibly TRBD1 for D (6 bases). TRBV23-1 is an ORF for which the function is uncertain. CDR3 length: 14 residues. CDR3 protein: CASNQSGVGEAQYF. The CDR3 coding sequence is TGCGCCAGCAATCAATCAGGGGTCGGAGAGGCCCAGTACTTC.

The J gene is TRBJ1-5, the V gene TRBV6-6; D is uncertain. The germline gives CDR1 MNHNY, CDR2 SVGAGI (reference sequence). The CDR3 covers 14 residues. Trimming shortened V by 0 bases and J by 3 bases, and 6 bases separated the two germline ends. The CDR3 sequence: CASSYSEINQPQHF. The CDR3 DNA is TGTGCCAGCAGTTACTCCGAGATCAATCAGCCCCAGCATTTT.

V usage is TRBV4-3 and J usage is TRBJ2-3; weak D call: TRBD2 (5 bases). Between the trimmed V and J ends, which lost 4 bases and 3 bases, there was a span of 17 bases. The germline CDR1 and CDR2 sequences are LGHNA and YSLEER. The CDR3 has 16 amino acids. DNA for the CDR3: TGCGCCAGCAGCCGGAGGCAGGCGTTGTTGACAGATACGCAGTATTTT. It encodes CASSRRQALLTDTQYF.

The chain joins TRBV5-8 to TRBJ2-2; D gene ambiguous. The V and J ends lost 4 bases and 6 bases respectively, with 13 bases between them. Germline CDR1 reads SGHTS; CDR2 reads YDEGEE. This CDR3 has 14 residues. The CDR3 here is CASSRTVPAGELFF. In DNA, the CDR3 is TGTGCCAGCAGCAGAACAGTCCCAGCCGGGGAGCTGTTTTTT.